Listed below are T cell receptor beta chains from one sample, sequenced in a study of PD-1 blockade in classical Hodgkin lymphoma. TCRdb's copy holds only in-frame clones and misses some; the assay was immunoSEQ multiplex PCR. The sample gives about 93,000 clones, roughly 78% of which show up once; less than 10% is in the top ten. The sequences come from peripheral blood mononuclear cells (PBMCs), collected before the fourth cycle of nivolumab. The receptors originated from a human donor with classical Hodgkin lymphoma. Both conserved end residues are part of each CDR3. Fields, in order: CDR3 length, D gene, V gene, clone size, J gene, CDR3 protein, CDR3 DNA. D genes are given only for firm matches. Rows may omit the clone size; those that give it use once, few, many or a size class.

len: 14
d_gene: -
v_gene: TRBV6-1
abundance: -
j_gene: TRBJ1-4
CDR3aa: CASSIGGTNEKLFF
CDR3nt: TGTGCCAGCAGCATCGGAGGTACTAATGAAAAACTGTTTTTT

len: 14
d_gene: -
v_gene: TRBV19
abundance: -
j_gene: TRBJ2-7
CDR3aa: CASSMVQGWGEQYF
CDR3nt: TGTGCCAGTAGTATGGTCCAGGGGTGGGGCGAGCAGTACTTC

len: 12
d_gene: TRBD1
v_gene: TRBV6-5
abundance: -
j_gene: TRBJ1-6
CDR3aa: CATGQGNSPLHF
CDR3nt: TGTGCCACCGGACAGGGGAATTCACCCCTCCACTTT

len: 13
d_gene: TRBD1
v_gene: TRBV7-9
abundance: once
j_gene: TRBJ1-2
CDR3aa: CASRDREDYGYTF
CDR3nt: TGTGCCAGCAGGGACAGGGAAGACTATGGCTACACCTTC

len: 16
d_gene: TRBD1
v_gene: TRBV27
abundance: -
j_gene: TRBJ1-2
CDR3aa: CASRWRGRGPNYGYTF
CDR3nt: TGTGCCAGCAGGTGGAGGGGGCGAGGGCCAAACTATGGCTACACCTTC

len: 16
d_gene: -
v_gene: TRBV4-1
abundance: -
j_gene: TRBJ2-2
CDR3aa: CASSPVRGRSIGELFF
CDR3nt: TGCGCCAGCAGCCCAGTTCGGGGGAGGAGTATTGGGGAGCTGTTTTTT

len: 13
d_gene: -
v_gene: TRBV6-1
abundance: -
j_gene: TRBJ2-2
CDR3aa: CASVSRIPGELFF
CDR3nt: TGTGCCAGCGTCTCTCGGATCCCCGGGGAGCTGTTTTTT

len: 14
d_gene: TRBD2
v_gene: TRBV7-2
abundance: -
j_gene: TRBJ2-7
CDR3aa: CASSFIAGDYEQYF
CDR3nt: TGTGCCAGCAGCTTCATAGCGGGAGACTACGAGCAGTACTTC

len: 16
d_gene: -
v_gene: TRBV28
abundance: -
j_gene: TRBJ1-5
CDR3aa: CASSELQGLSNQPQHF
CDR3nt: TGTGCCAGCAGCGAGCTTCAGGGACTGAGCAATCAGCCCCAGCATTTT

len: 16
d_gene: TRBD1
v_gene: TRBV19
abundance: -
j_gene: TRBJ1-1
CDR3aa: CASSIGQGVRSTEAFF
CDR3nt: TGTGCCAGTAGTATAGGGCAGGGGGTTCGTTCCACTGAAGCTTTCTTT

len: 16
d_gene: TRBD1
v_gene: TRBV11-3
abundance: -
j_gene: TRBJ2-3
CDR3aa: CASSLRGQGNTDTQYF
CDR3nt: TGTGCCAGCAGCTTACGGGGACAGGGAAACACAGATACGCAGTATTTT

len: 16
d_gene: -
v_gene: TRBV5-4
abundance: -
j_gene: TRBJ1-1
CDR3aa: CASSAGPQRMNTEAFF
CDR3nt: TGTGCCAGCAGCGCCGGGCCGCAGCGAATGAACACTGAAGCTTTCTTT

len: 12
d_gene: -
v_gene: TRBV28
abundance: -
j_gene: TRBJ2-5
CDR3aa: CASSSLQETQYF
CDR3nt: TGTGCCAGCAGTTCACTCCAAGAGACCCAGTACTTC

len: 13
d_gene: -
v_gene: TRBV21-1
abundance: -
j_gene: TRBJ2-7
CDR3aa: CASSSGGQFEQYF
CDR3nt: TGTGCCAGCAGCAGTGGGGGGCAGTTCGAGCAGTACTTC

len: 13
d_gene: -
v_gene: TRBV6-6
abundance: few
j_gene: TRBJ1-2
CDR3aa: CATSRSANYGYTF
CDR3nt: TGTGCCACCTCTCGGTCAGCTAACTATGGCTACACCTTC

len: 17
d_gene: TRBD1
v_gene: TRBV18
abundance: -
j_gene: TRBJ1-2
CDR3aa: CASSPLAGGSSDYGYTF
CDR3nt: TGTGCCAGCTCACCACTGGCAGGGGGTAGTTCAGACTATGGCTACACCTTC

len: 17
d_gene: TRBD2
v_gene: TRBV19
abundance: -
j_gene: TRBJ2-3
CDR3aa: CASSMTSGGAEIYTQYF
CDR3nt: TGTGCCAGTAGTATGACTAGCGGGGGGGCCGAGATCTATACGCAGTATTTT

len: 15
d_gene: TRBD1
v_gene: TRBV6-6
abundance: few
j_gene: TRBJ1-1
CDR3aa: CASSYSETTGSRAFF
CDR3nt: TGTGCCAGCAGTTATTCTGAGACGACAGGGTCCAGAGCTTTCTTT